This T cell receptor (beta chain) was recovered during a study of blood T cells in healthy people across ages. The second PCR ran about 6 to 12 cycles with a sample-barcoded 5' primer and J-beta primers. MiXCR, applied by TCRdb to the 5' RACE reads, yields one record per CDR3 protein. Among roughly 1.5 million distinct CDR3 sequences listed, 40% to 45% were seen once. V was clipped by 0 bases and J by 4 bases; unmatched bases: 4. The germline CDR1 and CDR2 sequences are LGHNA and YNFKEQ. The CDR3 consists of 16 residues. The chain recombines TRBV4-2 with TRBJ2-1; TRBD2 agrees at 9 bases. The source is a woman aged 18-29 years in good health. Input material: blood. DNA of the CDR3: TGTGCCAGCAGCCAAGATTCGACTAGCGGATACAATGAGCAGTTCTTC. Its translation is CASSQDSTSGYNEQFF.